A selection of T cell receptor beta chains follows, all from one sample in a study of shared clonotypes between healthy human individuals. Libraries were prepared by immunoSEQ multiplex PCR; TCRdb keeps only in-frame clonotypes and omits some of them. The sample carries approximately 2.5 million clones, 80% to 95% recorded once. Source material: naive CD4+ T cells from PBMCs. The source of these receptors is a man aged 18 to 30 in good health. Some clones in this sample may be carry-over from other donors' samples. The CDR3 runs from the conserved cysteine through the conserved F or W. D genes are given only for firm matches. The size field is filled for only some rows; it gives once, few, many or a size class.

J gene	D gene	V gene	clone size	CDR3 protein	CDR3 DNA
TRBJ2-7	NA	TRBV7-2	NA	CASSVDRDPGSYEQYF	TGTGCCAGCAGCGTCGATAGGGACCCGGGGTCCTACGAGCAGTACTTC
TRBJ2-1	NA	TRBV5-4	NA	CASSFRDTPNEQFF	TGTGCCAGCAGCTTCCGGGACACCCCCAATGAGCAGTTCTTC
TRBJ1-2	TRBD1	TRBV6-1	NA	CASSPDRVISGYTF	TGTGCCAGCAGTCCCGACAGGGTGATTAGTGGCTACACCTTC
TRBJ1-1	NA	TRBV5-4	NA	CASSLVRGAEAFF	TGTGCCAGCAGCTTGGTTCGGGGGGCTGAAGCTTTCTTT
TRBJ1-1	NA	TRBV7-9	NA	CASSSIETGPRVWNTEAFF	TGTGCCAGCAGCTCTATAGAGACGGGACCGCGTGTCTGGAACACTGAAGCTTTCTTT
TRBJ2-7	NA	TRBV6-1	NA	CASGTYGTYEQYF	TGTGCCAGCGGGACTTACGGAACCTACGAGCAGTACTTC
TRBJ2-7	NA	TRBV27	NA	CASSFIGTSYEQYF	TGTGCCAGCAGTTTTATTGGAACCTCCTACGAGCAGTACTTC
TRBJ2-3	TRBD2	TRBV27	NA	CASSRLPSSGRARSDTQYF	TGTGCCAGCAGTCGACTACCTTCTAGCGGGAGGGCCAGATCAGATACGCAGTATTTT
TRBJ1-5	TRBD1	TRBV6-6	NA	CASSYGTDYSNQPQHF	TGTGCCAGCAGTTACGGGACAGATTATAGCAATCAGCCCCAGCATTTT
TRBJ1-1	NA	TRBV7-9	NA	CASSSDGRGNTEAFF	TGTGCCAGCAGCTCGGACGGCCGGGGGAACACTGAAGCTTTCTTT
TRBJ1-5	NA	TRBV5-8	NA	CASSFVNNQPQHF	TGTGCCAGCAGCTTCGTAAACAATCAGCCCCAGCATTTT
TRBJ2-3	NA	TRBV5-4	NA	CASSFRGGENTQYF	TGTGCCAGCAGCTTCCGGGGTGGGGAGAATACGCAGTATTTT
TRBJ1-3	TRBD1	TRBV9	NA	CASSGPGQQFSGNTIYF	TGTGCCAGCAGCGGACCGGGACAGCAGTTCTCTGGAAACACCATATATTTT
TRBJ1-1	NA	TRBV11-2	NA	CASSLGRVAGWNTEAFF	TGTGCCAGCAGCTTAGGGCGAGTGGCAGGGTGGAACACTGAAGCTTTCTTT
TRBJ1-5	NA	TRBV19	NA	CASTPSRQYYQPQHF	TGTGCCAGTACTCCTTCTAGACAGTACTATCAGCCCCAGCATTTT
TRBJ1-1	NA	TRBV4-1	NA	CASSQEEQGGGTEAFF	TGCGCCAGCAGCCAAGAGGAACAGGGCGGTGGGACTGAAGCTTTCTTT
TRBJ2-3	TRBD1	TRBV5-4	NA	CASSRTQGYTQYF	TGTGCCAGCAGTAGGACACAGGGGTACACGCAGTATTTT
TRBJ2-3	NA	TRBV13	NA	CASTWGPYTDTQYF	TGTGCCAGCACCTGGGGGCCTTACACAGATACGCAGTATTTT
TRBJ2-7	NA	TRBV2	NA	CASSVDLSYEQYF	TGTGCCAGCAGTGTGGACCTCTCCTACGAGCAGTACTTC
TRBJ2-1	NA	TRBV5-8	NA	CASSWPGSRAANEQFF	TGTGCCAGCAGCTGGCCAGGGTCGAGGGCTGCTAATGAGCAGTTCTTC
TRBJ1-1	NA	TRBV5-1	medium-sized	CASSTANTEAFF	TGCGCCAGCAGTACGGCGAACACTGAAGCTTTCTTT
TRBJ1-2	NA	TRBV9	NA	CASSSGYYGYTF	TGTGCCAGCAGCTCAGGGTACTATGGCTACACCTTC
TRBJ1-2	TRBD1	TRBV4-1	NA	CASSQDKDRDYGYTF	TGCGCCAGCAGCCAAGATAAGGACAGGGACTATGGCTACACCTTC
TRBJ2-3	TRBD2	TRBV25-1	NA	CASSESGLAGRQTDTQYF	TGTGCCAGCAGTGAATCGGGACTAGCGGGACGACAAACAGATACGCAGTATTTT
TRBJ2-3	NA	TRBV5-8	NA	CASSLLGGTDTQYF	TGTGCCAGCAGCCTACTAGGGGGCACAGATACGCAGTATTTT
TRBJ1-2	NA	TRBV6-5	NA	CASSYQINDGYTF	TGTGCCAGCAGTTACCAAATCAACGATGGCTACACCTTC
TRBJ1-2	NA	TRBV7-9	NA	CASSLGVGSGVYSTF	TGTGCCAGCAGCTTAGGGGTAGGGTCAGGCGTATACTCCACCTTC
TRBJ2-7	NA	TRBV7-2	NA	CASSLVDWGGEQYF	TGTGCCAGCAGCTTAGTTGATTGGGGTGGTGAGCAGTACTTC
TRBJ2-2	NA	TRBV5-1	NA	CASSLRTRQDNTGELFF	TGCGCCAGCAGCTTACGAACGAGACAGGATAACACCGGGGAGCTGTTTTTT
TRBJ1-1	NA	TRBV28	NA	CASRGGVVNTEAFF	TGTGCCAGCAGGGGTGGGGTTGTGAACACTGAAGCTTTCTTT
TRBJ2-1	TRBD2	TRBV4-3	NA	CASSQALTSGNEQFF	TGCGCCAGCAGCCAAGCCCTGACTAGCGGCAATGAGCAGTTCTTC
TRBJ1-1	TRBD1	TRBV6-6	NA	CASSLRGRETEAFF	TGTGCCAGCAGCCTCAGGGGGCGAGAAACTGAAGCTTTCTTT
TRBJ2-2	TRBD1	TRBV2	NA	CASSASGTGGTTGELFF	TGTGCCAGCAGTGCTTCCGGGACAGGGGGCACTACCGGGGAGCTGTTTTTT
TRBJ2-2	NA	TRBV5-4	NA	CASSLGSQRNGELFF	TGTGCCAGCAGCTTGGGGTCTCAGAGGAACGGGGAGCTGTTTTTT
TRBJ1-1	NA	TRBV18	NA	CASSSLRVGGTEAFF	TGTGCCAGCTCATCCCTCAGAGTGGGAGGCACTGAAGCTTTCTTT
TRBJ2-2	NA	TRBV28	NA	CAALSRGSGELFF	TGTGCCGCACTATCACGGGGCAGCGGGGAGCTGTTTTTT
TRBJ1-2	TRBD1	TRBV28	NA	CASRSPPPGQGRYGYTF	TGTGCCAGCAGATCCCCACCCCCGGGACAGGGAAGATATGGCTACACCTTC
TRBJ1-2	NA	TRBV6-5	NA	CASSTGSRGRYGYTF	TGTGCCAGCAGTACGGGGTCACGGGGTAGATATGGCTACACCTTC
TRBJ2-1	NA	TRBV11-2	NA	CASSLDSQGYNEQFF	TGTGCCAGCAGCTTAGATTCACAGGGTTACAATGAGCAGTTCTTC
TRBJ2-1	TRBD2	TRBV7-9	NA	CASRAREGMDEQFF	TGTGCCAGCCGCGCTAGGGAGGGGATGGATGAGCAGTTCTTC
TRBJ1-4	TRBD1	TRBV6-6	once	CASSRSPGGEKLFF	TGTGCCAGCAGTCGGTCCCCAGGGGGTGAAAAACTGTTTTTT
TRBJ2-7	NA	TRBV6-1	few	CASSWTESYEQYF	TGTGCCAGCAGTTGGACAGAGTCCTACGAGCAGTACTTC
TRBJ2-3	NA	TRBV11-1	once	CASSFGRQAVNTDTQYF	TGTGCCAGCAGCTTCGGGAGACAGGCCGTAAACACAGATACGCAGTATTTT
TRBJ2-2	NA	TRBV28	NA	CASSPWRDSGNTGELFF	TGTGCCAGCAGCCCCTGGCGTGATAGCGGGAACACCGGGGAGCTGTTTTTT
TRBJ2-1	TRBD2	TRBV5-1	NA	CASRRDSGSEGEQFF	TGCGCCAGCAGAAGGGATAGCGGGAGTGAGGGTGAGCAGTTCTTC
TRBJ2-7	TRBD2	TRBV9	NA	CASSPGLAGLYEQYF	TGTGCCAGCAGCCCCGGACTAGCGGGACTATACGAGCAGTACTTC
TRBJ2-2	TRBD1	TRBV6-6	NA	CASSRGQGPLSGELFF	TGTGCCAGCAGCCGAGGACAGGGGCCCCTTTCCGGGGAGCTGTTTTTT
TRBJ2-2	NA	TRBV27	NA	CASSLRETGELFF	TGTGCCAGCAGTTTAAGGGAGACCGGGGAGCTGTTTTTT
TRBJ1-1	TRBD1	TRBV6-6	once	CASSSGTGHRTEAFF	TGTGCCAGCAGTTCGGGGACAGGGCACAGGACTGAAGCTTTCTTT